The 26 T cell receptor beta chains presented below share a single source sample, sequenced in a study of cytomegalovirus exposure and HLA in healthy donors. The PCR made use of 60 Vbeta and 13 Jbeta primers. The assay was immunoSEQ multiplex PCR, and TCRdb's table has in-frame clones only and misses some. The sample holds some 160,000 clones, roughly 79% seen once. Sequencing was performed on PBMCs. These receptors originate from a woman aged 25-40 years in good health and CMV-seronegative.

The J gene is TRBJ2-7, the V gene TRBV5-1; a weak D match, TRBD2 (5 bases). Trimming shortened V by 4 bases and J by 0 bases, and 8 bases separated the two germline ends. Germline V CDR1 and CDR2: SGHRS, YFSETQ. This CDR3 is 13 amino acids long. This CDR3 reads CASSASFSYEQYF. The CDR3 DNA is TGCGCCAGCAGCGCTAGCTTCTCCTACGAGCAGTACTTC.

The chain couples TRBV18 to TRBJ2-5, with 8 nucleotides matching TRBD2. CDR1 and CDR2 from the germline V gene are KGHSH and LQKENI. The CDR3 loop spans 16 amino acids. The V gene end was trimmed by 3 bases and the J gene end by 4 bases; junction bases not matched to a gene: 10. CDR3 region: CASSPSRSGGIETQYF. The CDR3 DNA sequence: TGTGCCAGCTCACCGTCCCGCAGCGGGGGTATAGAGACCCAGTACTTC.

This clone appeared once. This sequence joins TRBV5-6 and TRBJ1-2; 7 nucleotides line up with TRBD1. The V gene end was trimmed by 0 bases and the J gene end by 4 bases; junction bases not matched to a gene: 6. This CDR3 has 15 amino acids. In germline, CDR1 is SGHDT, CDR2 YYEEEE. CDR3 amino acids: CASSLAPGQSYGYTF. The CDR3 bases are TGTGCCAGCAGCTTGGCCCCGGGACAGAGCTATGGCTACACCTTC.

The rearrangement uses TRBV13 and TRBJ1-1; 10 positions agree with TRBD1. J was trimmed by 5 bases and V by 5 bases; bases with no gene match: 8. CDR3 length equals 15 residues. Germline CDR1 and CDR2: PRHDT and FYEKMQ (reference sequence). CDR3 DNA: TGTGCCAGCAGCCACGGACAGGGGGACTCAACTGAAGCTTTCTTT. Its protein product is CASSHGQGDSTEAFF.

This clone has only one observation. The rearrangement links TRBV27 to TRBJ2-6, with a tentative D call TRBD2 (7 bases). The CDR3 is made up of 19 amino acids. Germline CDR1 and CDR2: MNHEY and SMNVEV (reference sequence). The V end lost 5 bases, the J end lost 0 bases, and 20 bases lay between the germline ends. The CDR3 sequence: CASSRMDGGQTSGANVLTF. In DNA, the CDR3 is TGTGCCAGCAGTCGTATGGACGGGGGGCAAACCTCTGGGGCCAACGTCCTGACTTTC.

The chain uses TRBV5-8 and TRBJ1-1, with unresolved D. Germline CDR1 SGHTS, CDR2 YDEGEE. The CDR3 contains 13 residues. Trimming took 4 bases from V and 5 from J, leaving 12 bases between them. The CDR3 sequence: CASSPSFSTEAFF. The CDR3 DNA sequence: TGTGCCAGCAGCCCTTCTTTCTCTACTGAAGCTTTCTTT.

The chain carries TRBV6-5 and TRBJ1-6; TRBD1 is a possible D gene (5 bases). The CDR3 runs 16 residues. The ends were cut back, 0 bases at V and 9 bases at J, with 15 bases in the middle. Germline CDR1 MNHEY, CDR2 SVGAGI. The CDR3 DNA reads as TGTGCCAGCAGTTACTCGATGGGGGGACCAACTTCACCCCTCCACTTT. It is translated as CASSYSMGGPTSPLHF.

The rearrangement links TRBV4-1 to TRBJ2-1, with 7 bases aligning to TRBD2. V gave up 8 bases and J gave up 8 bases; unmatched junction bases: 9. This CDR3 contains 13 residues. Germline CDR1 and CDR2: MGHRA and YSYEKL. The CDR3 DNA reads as TGCGCCAGCTCGGGGGGATCGGGCGATGAGCAGTTCTTC. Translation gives CASSGGSGDEQFF.

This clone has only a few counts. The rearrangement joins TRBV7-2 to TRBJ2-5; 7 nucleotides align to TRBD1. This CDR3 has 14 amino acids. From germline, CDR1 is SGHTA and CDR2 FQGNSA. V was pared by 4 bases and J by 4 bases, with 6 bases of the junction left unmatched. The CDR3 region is CASSSQQGTETQYF. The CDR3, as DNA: TGTGCCAGCAGCTCCCAACAGGGGACAGAGACCCAGTACTTC.

The CDR3 DNA sequence: TGTGCCAGCAGCCCCCTGGGAGACCGTGGCTACACCTTC. This encodes CASSPLGDRGYTF. The chain recombines TRBV5-6 with TRBJ1-2; no clear D gene. V was trimmed by 4 bases and J by 7 bases, leaving 14 bases between them. Germline V gene data show CDR1 as SGHDT and CDR2 as YYEEEE. CDR3 size: 13 residues.

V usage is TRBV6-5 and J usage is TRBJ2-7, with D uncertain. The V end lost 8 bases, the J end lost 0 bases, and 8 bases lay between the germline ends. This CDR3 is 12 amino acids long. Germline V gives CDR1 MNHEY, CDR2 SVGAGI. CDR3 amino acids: CASGPPSYEQYF. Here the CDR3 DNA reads TGTGCCAGCGGCCCCCCCTCCTACGAGCAGTACTTC.

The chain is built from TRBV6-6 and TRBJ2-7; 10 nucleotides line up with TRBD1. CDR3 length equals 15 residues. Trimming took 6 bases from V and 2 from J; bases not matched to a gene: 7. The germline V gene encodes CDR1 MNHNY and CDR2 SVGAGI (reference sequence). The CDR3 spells CASRTTGTGAYEQYF. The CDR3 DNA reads TGTGCCAGCAGGACAACCGGGACAGGGGCCTACGAGCAGTACTTC.

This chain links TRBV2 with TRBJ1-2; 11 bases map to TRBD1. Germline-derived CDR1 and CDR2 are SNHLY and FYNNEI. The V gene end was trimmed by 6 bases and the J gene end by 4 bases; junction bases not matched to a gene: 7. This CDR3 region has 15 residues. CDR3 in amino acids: CASSSGDRGAYGYTF. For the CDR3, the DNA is TGTGCCAGCAGCTCCGGGGACAGGGGGGCCTATGGCTACACCTTC.

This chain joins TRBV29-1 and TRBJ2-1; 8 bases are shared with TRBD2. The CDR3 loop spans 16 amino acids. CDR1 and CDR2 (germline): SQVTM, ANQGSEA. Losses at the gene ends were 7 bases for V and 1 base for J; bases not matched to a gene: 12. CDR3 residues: CSALASGGPSYNEQFF. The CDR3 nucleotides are TGCAGCGCCCTCGCAAGCGGGGGCCCTTCCTACAATGAGCAGTTCTTC.

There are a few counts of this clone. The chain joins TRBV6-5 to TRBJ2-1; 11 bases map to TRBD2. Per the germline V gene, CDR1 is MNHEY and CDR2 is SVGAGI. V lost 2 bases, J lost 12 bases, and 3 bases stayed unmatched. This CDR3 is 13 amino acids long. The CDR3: CASSYTGLAGQFF. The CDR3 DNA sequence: TGTGCCAGCAGTTACACTGGACTAGCGGGGCAGTTCTTC.

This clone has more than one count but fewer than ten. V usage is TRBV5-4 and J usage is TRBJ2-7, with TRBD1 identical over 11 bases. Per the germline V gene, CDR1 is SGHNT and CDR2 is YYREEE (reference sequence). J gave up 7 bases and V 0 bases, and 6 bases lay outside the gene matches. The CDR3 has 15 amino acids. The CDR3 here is CASSLVGQGGLEQYF. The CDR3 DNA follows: TGTGCCAGCAGCTTGGTGGGACAGGGGGGGCTGGAGCAGTACTTC.

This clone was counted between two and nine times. Written as DNA, the CDR3 is TGTGCCAGCAGTGGATTGGTAGCGGGGGGGCGAGAGACCCAGTACTTC. Translated, it gives CASSGLVAGGRETQYF. The chain uses TRBV2 and TRBJ2-5; 11 bases fit TRBD2. Germline CDR1 SNHLY, CDR2 FYNNEI. CDR3 length equals 16 residues. Germline trimming cut 4 bases from V and 4 bases from J; bases unmatched to any gene: 8.

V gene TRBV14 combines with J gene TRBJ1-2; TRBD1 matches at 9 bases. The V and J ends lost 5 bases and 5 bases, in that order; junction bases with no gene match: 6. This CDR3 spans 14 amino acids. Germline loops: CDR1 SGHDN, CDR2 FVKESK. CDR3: CASSSTGTGYGYTF. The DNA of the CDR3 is TGTGCCAGCAGCTCAACCGGGACAGGGTATGGCTACACCTTC.

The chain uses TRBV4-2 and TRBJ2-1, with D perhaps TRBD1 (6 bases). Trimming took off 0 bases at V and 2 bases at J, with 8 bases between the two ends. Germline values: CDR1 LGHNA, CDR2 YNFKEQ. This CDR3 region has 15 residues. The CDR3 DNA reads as TGTGCCAGCAGCCAAGAATGGGGGCCCTACAATGAGCAGTTCTTC. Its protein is CASSQEWGPYNEQFF.

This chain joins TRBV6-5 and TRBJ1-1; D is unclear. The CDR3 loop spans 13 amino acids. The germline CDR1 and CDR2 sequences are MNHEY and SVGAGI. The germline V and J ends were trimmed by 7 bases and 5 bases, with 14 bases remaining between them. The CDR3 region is CASNLLTGTEAFF. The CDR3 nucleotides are TGTGCCAGCAATCTACTGACGGGAACTGAAGCTTTCTTT.

CDR3 residues: CASNTFPGGWDTEAFF. The CDR3 DNA sequence: TGCGCCAGCAACACTTTTCCGGGAGGTTGGGACACTGAAGCTTTCTTT. This chain joins TRBV10-2 and TRBJ1-1; D is unclear. V gave up 7 bases and J gave up 3 bases, with 21 bases separating them. CDR3 length equals 16 residues. Germline V CDR1 and CDR2: WSHSY, SAAADI.

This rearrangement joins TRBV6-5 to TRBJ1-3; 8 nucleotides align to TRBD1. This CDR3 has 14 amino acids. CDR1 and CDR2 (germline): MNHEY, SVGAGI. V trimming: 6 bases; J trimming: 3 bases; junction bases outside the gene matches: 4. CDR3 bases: TGTGCCAGCAGACGGACAGGGTATGGAAACACCATATATTTT. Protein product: CASRRTGYGNTIYF.

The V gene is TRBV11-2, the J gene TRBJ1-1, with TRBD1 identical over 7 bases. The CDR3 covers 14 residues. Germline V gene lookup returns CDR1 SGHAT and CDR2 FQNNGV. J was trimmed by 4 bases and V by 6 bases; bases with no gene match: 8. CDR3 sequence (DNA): TGTGCCAGCAGAAAGGGACAGATCGGCACTGAAGCTTTCTTT. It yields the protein CASRKGQIGTEAFF.

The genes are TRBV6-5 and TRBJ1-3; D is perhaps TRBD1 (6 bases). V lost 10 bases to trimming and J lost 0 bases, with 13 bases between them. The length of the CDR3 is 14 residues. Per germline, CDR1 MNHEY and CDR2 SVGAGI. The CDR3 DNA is TGTGCCACACGACAGGCGCTCTCTGGAAACACCATATATTTT. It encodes CATRQALSGNTIYF.

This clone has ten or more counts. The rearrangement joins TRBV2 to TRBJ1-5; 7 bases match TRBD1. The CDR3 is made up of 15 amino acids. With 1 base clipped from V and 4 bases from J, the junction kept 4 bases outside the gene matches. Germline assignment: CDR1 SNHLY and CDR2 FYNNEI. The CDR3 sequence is CASSEGGQSNQPQHF. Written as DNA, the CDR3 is TGTGCCAGCAGTGAAGGGGGACAGAGTAATCAGCCCCAGCATTTT. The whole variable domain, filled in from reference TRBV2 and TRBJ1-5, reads EPEVTQTPSHQVTQMGQEVILRCVPISNHLYFYWYRQILGQKVEFLVSFYNNEISEKSEIFDDQFSVERPDGSNFTLKIRSTKLEDSAMYFCASSEGGQSNQPQHFGDGTRLSIL.

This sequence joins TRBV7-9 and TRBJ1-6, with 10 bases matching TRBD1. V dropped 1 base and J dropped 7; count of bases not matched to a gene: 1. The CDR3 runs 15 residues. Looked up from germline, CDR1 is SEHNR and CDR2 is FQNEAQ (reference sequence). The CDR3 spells CASSLEGQGNSPLHF. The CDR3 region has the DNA TGTGCCAGCAGCTTAGAGGGACAGGGGAATTCACCCCTCCACTTT. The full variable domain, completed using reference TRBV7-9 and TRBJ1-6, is DTGVSQNPRHKITKRGQNVTFRCDPISEHNRLYWYRQTLGQGPEFLTYFQNEAQLEKSRLLSDRFSAERPKGSFSTLEIQRTEQGDSAMYLCASSLEGQGNSPLHFGNGTRLTVT.